This section outlines one T cell receptor beta chain sequence together with its context. The sample is drawn from a study of blood T cell repertoires in COVID-19. Study as a whole: The United States, Italy and Spain provided the acute and convalescent COVID-19 samples.

Germline CDR1 reads SGHTA; CDR2 reads FQGNSA. The CDR3 has 15 residues. With V trimmed by 3 bases and J by 7 bases, 6 bases remained unmatched. Per the original data handling: Amplifying reference gene primers gave estimates of nucleated cell counts. Method: immunoSEQ multiplex PCR; TCRdb's copy keeps in-frame clones and lacks some. V and J calls plus clone size are reproduced from that table; the DNA served to infer D and trimming. The table records about 100,000 clones, 80% to 90% of them present only once. The study drew participants aged about 18 to 90 years from around 24 US areas. Donors of Cohort 3 who recovered were those that had two negative PCRs, clearance, or symptom resolution.

J is TRBJ2-1 and V is TRBV7-2; 10 nucleotides line up with TRBD2. Sequencing used PBMCs or T cells enriched from blood (not recorded which). This receptor was taken from a woman in her 50s who had recovered from COVID-19. The CDR3 protein is CASSFLAGVSNEQFF. CDR3 nucleotides: TGTGCCAGCAGCTTTCTAGCGGGAGTCTCTAATGAGCAGTTCTTC. Full variable domain (missing parts from reference TRBV7-2 and TRBJ2-1): GAGVSQSPSNKVTEKGKDVELRCDPISGHTALYWYRQSLGQGLEFLIYFQGNSAPDKSGLPSDRFSAERTGGSVSTLTIQRTQQEDSAVYLCASSFLAGVSNEQFFGPGTRLTVL.